The present T cell receptor (beta chain) was sequenced within a study of CD8 T cells in Susac syndrome (dated by TCRdb to about 2019). Background on the whole study: Repertoire sequencing was used to test whether CD8+ T cell activation and differentiation in Susac syndrome was antigen driven. Findings and caveats that apply to the study as a whole: The TCR sequencing and HLA analysis was acknowledged to have included a relatively small number of individuals.

Ends trimmed: V by 5 bases, J by 5 bases; bases unmatched to a gene: 2. Reading from cysteine to phenylalanine, the CDR3 counts 12 amino acids. The retained sequence is limited to the CDR3, 36 bases, with the frame set at the first base. CDR1 MGHDK and CDR2 SYGVNS were looked up in the germline V gene. Peripheral blood CD8+ and CD4+ T cells from healthy donors, Susac syndrome patients and multiple sclerosis patients were profiled using high-throughput TCR beta sequencing. Healthy donors were age- and sex-matched controls. Bulk CD8+ and CD4+ T cells were purified by magnetic negative isolation, while CD8+ TEMRA cells were enriched using FACS. Blood was collected in EDTA tubes and processed within 24 hours, with PBMCs isolated through density gradient centrifugation. PBMCs destined for TCR sequencing were cryopreserved in liquid nitrogen and later thawed in a 37 °C water bath. The sorted or isolated CD4+, CD8+ and CD8+ TEMRA cells reached a purity of at least 90%.

RNA was extracted using the RNeasy kit, and roughly 0.45 to 1 ug of the RNA was reverse transcribed with random hexamers. TCR beta CDR3 regions were amplified with the immunoSEQ multiplex PCR assay covering 54 Vbeta and 13 Jbeta segments. PCR amplification bias was corrected by using a synthetic template baseline for primer optimization and computational correction. For the original study's pipeline: Only productive sequences were kept, with reads annotated to V, D and J genes according to IMGT and analyzed in immunoSEQ Analyzer. Clonality was computed as one minus Shannon entropy normalized by log2 of the number of productive unique sequences. Public and private clones were assessed among the 100 most prevalent clones of each patient and control. Clones were defined as Susac-specific when absent from the healthy and MS cohorts, from some 1,100 published viral clones and from other ImmuneACCESS disease sequences. TCRdb's own reprocessing of the public reads used fastp at Q25 and MiXCR and kept productive beta chains. Here each entry gathers all rows of one CDR3 protein and keeps the most common genes and DNA. The V and J calls, along with clone size, are taken from TCRdb and not from the paper's own processing. The sample data list 150,000 to 200,000 distinct CDR3 sequences, and 90% to 95% of these were observed just once. The ten most abundant clones make up about 0.13% of the sample.

With regard to this clonotype: Its antigen is unknown. One base away there is no much larger clone; base qualities are not given.

This receptor was obtained from a human donor in good health. The sequenced sample was CD4+ T cells from PBMCs. The chain links TRBV25-1 with TRBJ1-2, and TRBD1 matches 7 of the central bases. The DNA reads as follows: TGTGCCAGCAGTCAGGGGGATTATGGCTACACCTTC. Its translation is CASSQGDYGYTF.